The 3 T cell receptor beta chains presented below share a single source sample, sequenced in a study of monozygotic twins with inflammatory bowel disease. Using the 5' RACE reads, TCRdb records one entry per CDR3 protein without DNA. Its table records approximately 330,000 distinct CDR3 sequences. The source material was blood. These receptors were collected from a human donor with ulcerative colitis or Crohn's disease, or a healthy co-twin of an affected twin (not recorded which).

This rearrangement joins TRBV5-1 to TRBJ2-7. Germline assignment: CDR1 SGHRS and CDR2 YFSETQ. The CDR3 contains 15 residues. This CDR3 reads CASSTSAVSSYEQYF. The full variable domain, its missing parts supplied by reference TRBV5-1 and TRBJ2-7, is KAGVTQTPRYLIKTRGQQVTLSCSPISGHRSVSWYQQTPGQGLQFLFEYFSETQRNKGNFPGRFSGRQFSNSRSEMNVSTLELGDSALYLCASSTSAVSSYEQYFGPGTRLTVT.

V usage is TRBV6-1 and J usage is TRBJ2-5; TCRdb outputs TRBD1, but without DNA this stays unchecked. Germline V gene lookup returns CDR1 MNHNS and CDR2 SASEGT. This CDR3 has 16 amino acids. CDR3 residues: CASSDKGTWAQETQYF.

The chain's CDR3 is CASSAIFSGGPNEQFF. The V and J genes are TRBV6-4 and TRBJ2-1; without DNA, the TCRdb call of TRBD2 cannot be checked. Germline loops: CDR1 MRHNA, CDR2 SNTAGT. The CDR3 contains 16 residues.